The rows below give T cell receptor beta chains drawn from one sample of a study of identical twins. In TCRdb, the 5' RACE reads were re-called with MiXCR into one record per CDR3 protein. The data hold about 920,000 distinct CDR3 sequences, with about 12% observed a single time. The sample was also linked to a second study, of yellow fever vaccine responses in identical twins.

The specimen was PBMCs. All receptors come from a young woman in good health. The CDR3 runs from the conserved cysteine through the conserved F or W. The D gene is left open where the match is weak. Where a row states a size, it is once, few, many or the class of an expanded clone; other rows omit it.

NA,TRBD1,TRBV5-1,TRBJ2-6,CASSTGAAGGSSGANVLTF,TGCGCCAGCAGCACCGGCGCGGCAGGGGGTAGCTCTGGGGCCAACGTCCTGACTTTC
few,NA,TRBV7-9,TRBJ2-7,CASSHPPGQAPYEQYF,TGTGCCAGCAGTCACCCTCCGGGACAAGCACCCTACGAGCAGTACTTC
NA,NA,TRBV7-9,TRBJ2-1,CASKGGTYNEQFF,TGTGCCAGCAAAGGGGGGACTTACAATGAGCAGTTCTTC
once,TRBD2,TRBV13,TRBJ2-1,CASSLTRGLAVANEQFF,TGTGCCAGCAGCTTGACCAGAGGACTAGCGGTCGCCAATGAGCAGTTCTTC
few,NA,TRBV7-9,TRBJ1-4,CASSYATNEKLFF,TGTGCCAGCAGCTACGCAACTAATGAAAAACTGTTTTTT
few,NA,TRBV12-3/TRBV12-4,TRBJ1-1,CASSRFGNTEAFF,TGTGCCAGCAGCAGGTTTGGAAACACTGAAGCTTTCTTT
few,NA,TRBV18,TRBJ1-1,CASSSDTNTEAFF,TGTGCCAGCTCATCGGACACGAACACTGAAGCTTTCTTT
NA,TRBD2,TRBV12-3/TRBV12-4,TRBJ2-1,CASSLGTSGIFSVDEQFF,TGTGCCAGCAGTCTTGGGACTAGCGGGATATTTTCCGTGGATGAGCAGTTCTTC
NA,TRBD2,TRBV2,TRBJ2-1,CASSEALRLAGGYNEQFF,TGTGCCAGCAGTGAAGCGCTTAGGCTAGCGGGAGGTTACAATGAGCAGTTCTTC
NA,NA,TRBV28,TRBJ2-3,CASSAGSSSTDTQYF,TGTGCCAGCAGTGCAGGATCCTCTAGCACAGATACGCAGTATTTT
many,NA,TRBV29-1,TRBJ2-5,CSVYMGTETQYF,TGCAGCGTTTATATGGGAACGGAGACCCAGTACTTC
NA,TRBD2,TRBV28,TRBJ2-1,CASSFLGLAEGAVYNEQFF,TGTGCCAGCAGTTTCTTGGGACTAGCGGAGGGAGCTGTCTACAATGAGCAGTTCTTC
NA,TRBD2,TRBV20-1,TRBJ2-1,CSARDPGGGRAENEQFF,TGCAGTGCTAGAGATCCCGGGGGCGGGAGGGCCGAGAATGAGCAGTTCTTC
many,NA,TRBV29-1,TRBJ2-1,CSVPRPPDGFDEQFF,TGCAGCGTCCCACGTCCCCCTGACGGGTTCGATGAGCAGTTCTTC
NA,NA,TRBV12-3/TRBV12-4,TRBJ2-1,CASTRYSGGLDEQFF,TGTGCCAGCACAAGATACTCCGGGGGCTTGGATGAGCAGTTCTTC
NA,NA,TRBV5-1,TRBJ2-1,CASSSRGRASYNEQFF,TGCGCCAGCAGCTCCCGGGGGCGGGCCTCCTACAATGAGCAGTTCTTC
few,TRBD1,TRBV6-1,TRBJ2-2,CASSLVGTGKTGELFF,TGTGCCAGCAGTCTCGTAGGGACAGGGAAAACCGGGGAGCTGTTTTTT
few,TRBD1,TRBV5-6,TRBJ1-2,CASSLERQGTNYGYTF,TGTGCCAGCAGCTTAGAACGACAGGGGACGAACTATGGCTACACCTTC
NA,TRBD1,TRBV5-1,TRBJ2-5,CASSLTGQGGQETQYF,TGCGCCAGCAGCTTGACGGGACAGGGGGGCCAAGAGACCCAGTACTTC
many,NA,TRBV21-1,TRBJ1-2,CASSKGGTGENNYGYTF,TGTGCCAGCAGCAAAGGGGGGACAGGGGAAAACAACTATGGCTACACCTTC
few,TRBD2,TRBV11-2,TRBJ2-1,CASSLERRAPSGVYNEQFF,TGTGCCAGCAGCTTAGAACGTCGGGCGCCTAGCGGGGTGTACAATGAGCAGTTCTTC
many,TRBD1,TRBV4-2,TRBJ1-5,CASSQDYIGTGGQPQHF,TGTGCCAGCAGCCAAGATTATATTGGGACAGGGGGTCAGCCCCAGCATTTT
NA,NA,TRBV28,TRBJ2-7,CASSSTLRTGTTKQYF,TGTGCCAGCAGTTCTACTCTCAGGACAGGGACTACGAAGCAGTACTTC
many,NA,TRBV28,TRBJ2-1,CASRVGFYNEQFF,TGTGCCAGCAGGGTAGGTTTCTACAATGAGCAGTTCTTC
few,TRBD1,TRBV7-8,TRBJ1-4,CASSPYRGGSEKLFF,TGTGCCAGCAGCCCGTACAGGGGAGGGAGTGAAAAACTGTTTTTT
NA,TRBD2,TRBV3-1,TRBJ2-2,CASSPPVAGPGELFF,TGTGCCAGCAGCCCCCCGGTAGCGGGCCCCGGGGAGCTGTTTTTT
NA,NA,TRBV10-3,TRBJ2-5,CAISDLIETQYF,TGTGCCATCAGTGATTTAATCGAGACCCAGTACTTC
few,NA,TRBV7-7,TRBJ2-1,CASSLGPTNEQFF,TGTGCCAGCAGCTTAGGCCCAACCAATGAGCAGTTCTTC
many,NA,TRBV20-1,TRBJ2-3,CSAALGTDTQYF,TGCAGTGCCGCCCTCGGAACAGATACGCAGTATTTT
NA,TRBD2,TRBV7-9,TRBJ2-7,CASSPLGLAGTPYEQYF,TGTGCCAGCAGCCCCCTCGGACTAGCGGGGACTCCTTACGAGCAGTACTTC
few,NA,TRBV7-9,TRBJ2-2,CASSGAANGELFF,TGTGCCAGCAGCGGGGCCGCCAACGGGGAGCTGTTTTTT
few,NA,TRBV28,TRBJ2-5,CASSRGTQYF,TGTGCCAGCAGCCGAGGGACCCAGTACTTC
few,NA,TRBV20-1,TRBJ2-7,CSARGGATYEQYF,TGCAGTGCTAGAGGGGGAGCAACCTACGAGCAGTACTTC
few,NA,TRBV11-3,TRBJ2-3,CASSLKEDTQYF,TGTGCCAGCAGCTTAAAGGAAGATACGCAGTATTTT
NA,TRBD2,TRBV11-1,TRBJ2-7,CASSSQLAGGPSSYEQYF,TGTGCCAGCAGCTCGCAACTAGCGGGAGGCCCCTCGTCCTACGAGCAGTACTTC
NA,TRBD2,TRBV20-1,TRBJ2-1,CSAIVLYVEGIGGGSSYNEQFF,TGCAGTGCCATCGTTCTTTATGTTGAAGGGATTGGGGGGGGGAGCTCCTACAATGAGCAGTTCTTC
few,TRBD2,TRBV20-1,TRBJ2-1,CSAYPGLRSMILDDEQFF,TGCAGTGCTTATCCGGGACTAAGGAGTATGATCCTTGACGATGAGCAGTTCTTC
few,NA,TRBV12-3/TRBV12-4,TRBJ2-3,CASTRESAPTDTQYF,TGTGCCAGCACCCGTGAATCGGCACCCACAGATACGCAGTATTTT
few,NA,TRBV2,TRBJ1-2,CASSEALGNPTYGYTF,TGTGCCAGCAGTGAAGCGCTAGGCAACCCCACCTATGGCTACACCTTC
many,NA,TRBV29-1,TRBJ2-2,CSVERLAVVRTNTGELFF,TGCAGCGTTGAAAGGTTAGCCGTTGTTCGGACAAACACCGGGGAGCTGTTTTTT
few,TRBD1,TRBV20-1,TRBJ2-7,CSASSGTGVHEQYF,TGCAGTGCTAGTTCCGGGACAGGGGTCCACGAGCAGTACTTC
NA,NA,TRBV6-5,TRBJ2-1,CASSYSGLAGGNEQFF,TGTGCCAGCAGTTACTCCGGACTAGCAGGGGGCAATGAGCAGTTCTTC
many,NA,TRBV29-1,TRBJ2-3,CSSTRGGADTQYF,TGCAGCTCCACGCGTGGCGGCGCAGATACGCAGTATTTT
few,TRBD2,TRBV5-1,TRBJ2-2,CASVRGETNTGELFF,TGCGCCAGTGTCCGGGGGGAGACGAACACCGGGGAGCTGTTTTTT
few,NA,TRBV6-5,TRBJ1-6,CASSSPVGGINSPLHF,TGTGCCAGCAGTTCCCCAGTGGGAGGAATTAATTCACCCCTCCACTTT
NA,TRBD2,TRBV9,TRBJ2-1,CASSPGTSFYEQFF,TGTGCCAGCAGCCCAGGGACTAGCTTTTATGAGCAGTTCTTC
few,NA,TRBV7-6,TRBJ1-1,CASSPPGAGKSNTEAFF,TGTGCCAGCAGCCCTCCCGGGGCAGGGAAATCGAACACTGAAGCTTTCTTT
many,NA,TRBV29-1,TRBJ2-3,CSVDLINTDTQYF,TGCAGCGTTGACTTGATTAACACAGATACGCAGTATTTT
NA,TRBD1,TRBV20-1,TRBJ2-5,CSARDGAGTEETQYF,TGCAGTGCTAGAGATGGGGCCGGGACAGAGGAGACCCAGTACTTC
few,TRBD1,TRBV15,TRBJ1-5,CATSRTGQGINQPQHF,TGTGCCACCAGCAGAACCGGACAGGGAATCAATCAGCCCCAGCATTTT
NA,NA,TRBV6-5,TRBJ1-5,CASSYFGQNNQPQHF,TGTGCCAGCAGTTACTTCGGACAAAACAATCAGCCCCAGCATTTT
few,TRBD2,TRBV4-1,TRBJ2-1,CASSQGGGLGSYNEQFF,TGCGCCAGCAGCCAAGGCGGGGGACTAGGCTCCTACAATGAGCAGTTCTTC